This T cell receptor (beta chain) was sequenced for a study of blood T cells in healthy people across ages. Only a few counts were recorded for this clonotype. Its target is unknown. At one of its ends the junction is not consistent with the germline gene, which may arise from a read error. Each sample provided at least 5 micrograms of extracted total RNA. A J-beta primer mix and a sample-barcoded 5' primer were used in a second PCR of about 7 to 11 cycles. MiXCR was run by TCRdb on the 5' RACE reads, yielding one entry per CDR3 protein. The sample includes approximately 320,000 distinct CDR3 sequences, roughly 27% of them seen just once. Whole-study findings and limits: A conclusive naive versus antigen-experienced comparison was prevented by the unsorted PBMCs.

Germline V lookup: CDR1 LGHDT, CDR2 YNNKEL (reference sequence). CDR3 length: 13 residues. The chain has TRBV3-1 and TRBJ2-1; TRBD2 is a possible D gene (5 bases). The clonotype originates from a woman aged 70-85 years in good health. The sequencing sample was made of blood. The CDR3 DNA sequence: TGTGCCAACAGCCCGACCGAGGGCAATGAGCAGTTCTTC. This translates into CANSPTEGNEQFF.